A selection of T cell receptor beta chains follows, all from one sample in a study of quantifying T cell responses using KT2 cells. TCRdb recomputed calls from the UMI-ligation and nested PCR reads with MiXCR, one row per CDR3 protein. The sample contains around 30,000 distinct CDR3 sequences, about a tenth of which appear only once. Sequenced input: PBMCs spiked with cells of the T cell clone KT2. The receptors were gathered from a human donor. CDR3s include the opening cysteine and the closing phenylalanine or tryptophan. Each record gives: V gene, clone size, J gene, D gene, CDR3 DNA, CDR3 protein. A D gene is named only where the DNA matches it firmly. Not all rows give a size; the values are once, few, many and, for expanded clones, a class.

>TRBV20-1|few|TRBJ2-1|TRBD2
TGCAGTGCTTGGTCCGGGGGGGCCTACAATGAGCAGTTCTTC
CSAWSGGAYNEQFF
>TRBV20-1|many|TRBJ1-1|NA
TGCAGTGCTAGAAGGACCGAGGGAACTGAAGCTTTCTTT
CSARRTEGTEAFF
>TRBV11-1|NA|TRBJ2-1|TRBD1
TGTGCCAGCAGCCCCGGGACAGGGGGCCATGAGCAGTTCTTC
CASSPGTGGHEQFF
>TRBV7-2|few|TRBJ2-5|NA
TGTGCCAGCAGCCCGGGGACCATTGGGAAGACCCAGTACTTC
CASSPGTIGKTQYF
>TRBV3-1|few|TRBJ2-1|NA
TGTGCCAGCAGCCAATGGGGGCTTATATCCAATGAGCAGTTCTTC
CASSQWGLISNEQFF
>TRBV30|medium-sized|TRBJ1-1|NA
TGTGCCTGGAGTGACAGGGAGAACACTGAAGCTTTCTTT
CAWSDRENTEAFF
>TRBV12-3/TRBV12-4|few|TRBJ1-5|TRBD1
TGTGCCAGCAGCCGGGACAGGGCCCCGTTAGGGTATCAGCCCCAGCATTTT
CASSRDRAPLGYQPQHF
>TRBV4-1|NA|TRBJ2-1|NA
TGCGCCAGCAGCCAAGTTAACCTAGTTGCATATAATGAGCAGTTCTTC
CASSQVNLVAYNEQFF
>TRBV12-3/TRBV12-4|few|TRBJ1-1|TRBD1
TGTGCCAGCAGTAGGGACAGGGGTCGGATTCGGGACACTGAAGCTTTCTTT
CASSRDRGRIRDTEAFF
>TRBV5-1|few|TRBJ2-2|TRBD1
TGCGCCAGCAGCCCGGGACAGGGGGCTAACACCGGGGAGCTGTTTTTT
CASSPGQGANTGELFF
>TRBV29-1|once|TRBJ2-7|NA
TGCAGCGTCCAACCATATCTGGGCCGCGAGCAGTACTTC
CSVQPYLGREQYF
>TRBV14|many|TRBJ1-1|TRBD1
TGTGCCAGCAGGTCAGACAGGGAGGGTTTTGAGGCTTTCTTT
CASRSDREGFEAFF
>TRBV7-9|NA|TRBJ2-1|NA
TGTGCCAGCAGCCGTGCGGCCGTTTCGAATGAGCAGTTCTTC
CASSRAAVSNEQFF
>TRBV2|NA|TRBJ2-7|NA
TGTGCCAGCAGTGTACACTACGAGCAGTACTTC
CASSVHYEQYF
>TRBV18|once|TRBJ2-7|TRBD2
TGTGCCAGCTCACCTCGGGGACTAGCGGGAGCCCTTAGCGAGCAGTACTTC
CASSPRGLAGALSEQYF
>TRBV9|many|TRBJ1-6|NA
TGTGCCAGCAGCGTAGAATCAGATTCACCCCTCCACTTT
CASSVESDSPLHF
>TRBV5-5|many|TRBJ1-1|NA
TGTGCCAGCAGTCACGGTGAACGAGCTTTCTTT
CASSHGERAFF
>TRBV20-1|many|TRBJ1-2|NA
TGCAGTGCTAGTCAGTCTGGGCCGGTCGGCTACACCTTC
CSASQSGPVGYTF
>TRBV29-1|few|TRBJ1-1|TRBD1
TGCAGCGTAGGCACAGGGGGCGCGGGGACTGAAGCTTTCTTT
CSVGTGGAGTEAFF
>TRBV2|NA|TRBJ1-2|NA
TGTGCCAGCAGTGAAGGATGGGAGGCGGGAGGCTACACCTTC
CASSEGWEAGGYTF
>TRBV29-1|NA|TRBJ2-6|TRBD1
TGCAGCGTTTCAGGGGGAACTGGGGCCAACGTCCTGACTTTC
CSVSGGTGANVLTF
>TRBV6-2/TRBV6-3|few|TRBJ2-3|NA
TGTGCCAGCACCACCAGCGCAGATACGCAGTATTTT
CASTTSADTQYF
>TRBV7-9|NA|TRBJ1-2|NA
TGTGCCAGCAGACCCCGCGGGGGGGATGGCTACACCTTC
CASRPRGGDGYTF
>TRBV6-5|few|TRBJ1-1|NA
TGTGCCAGCAGTTACACATTTCAACAGGGTAACACTGAAGCTTTCTTT
CASSYTFQQGNTEAFF
>TRBV6-1|few|TRBJ2-2|NA
TGTGCCAGCATTACATATCAGGAGATGAACACCGGGGAGCTGTTTTTT
CASITYQEMNTGELFF
>TRBV24-1|NA|TRBJ2-1|TRBD2
TGTGCCACCAGTGATTTGCAGACTAGCGGGAGAGGCGAGCAGTTCTTC
CATSDLQTSGRGEQFF
>TRBV25-1|few|TRBJ2-2|NA
TGTGCCAGCAGTGACAGGGAGGAAACCGGGGAGCTGTTTTTT
CASSDREETGELFF
>TRBV5-5|many|TRBJ2-1|NA
TGTGCCAGCAGCCCTACCAAAGGTGGGGGGGCCTCAGATGAGCAGTTCTTC
CASSPTKGGGASDEQFF